These T cell receptor beta chains were read from a single sample in a study of T cell responses to AZD1222 COVID-19 vaccine. Clones were read by immunoSEQ multiplex PCR, and TCRdb kept only the in-frame ones, dropping some. The data hold around 83,000 clones, with about 82% observed a single time. Source: peripheral blood, taken on day 0 of AZD1222 vaccination. These TCRs come from an adult in good health. The CDR3 runs from the conserved cysteine through the conserved F or W. The order of the fields is clone size, CDR3 length, J gene, V gene, D gene, CDR3 DNA, CDR3 protein. The D gene is left open where the match is weak. Expanded clones get a size class; other rows say once, few or many, or leave the size out.

. 15 TRBJ2-1 TRBV19 . TGTGCCAGTAGTCCCGGCAGCGCCTCCTACAATGAGCAGTTCTTC CASSPGSASYNEQFF
. 13 TRBJ1-2 TRBV24-1 . TGTGCCACCGATCCCCCAGCTAACTATGGCTACACCTTC CATDPPANYGYTF
. 14 TRBJ1-2 TRBV18 . TGTGCCAGCTCACCAGATGGCCAGTCGGATGGCTACACCTTC CASSPDGQSDGYTF
. 14 TRBJ2-7 TRBV7-2 TRBD1 TGTGCCAGCAGCTTACGGACAGGGGACTACGAGCAGTACTTC CASSLRTGDYEQYF
. 13 TRBJ2-3 TRBV11-2 . TGTGCCAGCACCCCGTTGTCAGCAGATACGCAGTATTTT CASTPLSADTQYF
. 17 TRBJ1-3 TRBV12-5 TRBD1 TGTGCTAGTGGTTCACCACCTAGAAGGGACAGTCGAAACACCATATATTTT CASGSPPRRDSRNTIYF
. 11 TRBJ2-1 TRBV7-9 . TGTGCCAGCAGCTTATTTAATGAGCAGTTCTTC CASSLFNEQFF
. 17 TRBJ2-7 TRBV21-1 . TGTGCCAGCGGGTTGCACAGGGGGCGGCCTGGGGGGCACGAGCAGTACTTC CASGLHRGRPGGHEQYF
. 15 TRBJ2-2 TRBV7-7 TRBD1 TGTGCTAGCAGCCCGGACAGGGTGGGCCCCGGGGAGCTGTTTTTT CASSPDRVGPGELFF
. 15 TRBJ1-6 TRBV6-5 . TGTGCCAGCAGTCTGTCGGGGTCGGGCAATTCACCCCTCCACTTT CASSLSGSGNSPLHF
. 16 TRBJ2-3 TRBV9 . TGTGCCAGCAGCGTAGAATCGGGGGCTTACACAGATACGCAGTATTTT CASSVESGAYTDTQYF
. 17 TRBJ2-4 TRBV2 . TGTGCCAGCAGGGCCCGGACCGGGCGGGTAGCCAAAAACATTCAGTACTTC CASRARTGRVAKNIQYF
. 15 TRBJ2-1 TRBV28 TRBD2 TGTGCCAGCAGTTTGGGACTAGCGGGAGGGTATGAGCAGTTCTTC CASSLGLAGGYEQFF
. 12 TRBJ1-2 TRBV28 . TGTGCCAGCAGGTTAGACTCCTCTTCACACACCTTC CASRLDSSSHTF
. 18 TRBJ2-2 TRBV3-1/TRBV3-2 TRBD2 TGTGCCAGCAGCCAAGACCCTAGAGCGGGAGGGAACACCGGGGAGCTGTTTTTT CASSQDPRAGGNTGELFF
. 13 TRBJ1-5 TRBV18 TRBD1 TGTGCCAGCTCAGGACAGGGCAATCAGCCCCAGCATTTT CASSGQGNQPQHF
. 15 TRBJ2-2 TRBV7-2 . TGTGCCAGCAGCAGATCCGGGACGGCTACCGGGGAGCTGTTTTTT CASSRSGTATGELFF
. 14 TRBJ2-7 TRBV11-2 . TGTGCCAGCAGCTTAGATTACTCGTCTTACGAGCAGTACTTC CASSLDYSSYEQYF
. 13 TRBJ1-2 TRBV5-4 . TGTGCCAGCAGCTTGGGAGCTAACTATGGCTACACCTTC CASSLGANYGYTF
. 12 TRBJ1-2 TRBV29-1 . TGCAGCGTTGCAGGGAGGATGGCGGGCTACACCTTC CSVAGRMAGYTF
. 11 TRBJ1-4 TRBV20-1 . TGCAGTGCTAGAGATTTGGAAAAACTGTTTTTT CSARDLEKLFF
. 14 TRBJ1-2 TRBV3-1/TRBV3-2 . TGTGCCAGCAGCCAAGCCGGGGGGCGAAGTGGCTACACCTTC CASSQAGGRSGYTF
. 15 TRBJ2-3 TRBV24-1 . TGTGCCACCAGTGGCCAGAACCCAAGCACAGATACGCAGTATTTT CATSGQNPSTDTQYF
. 16 TRBJ1-6 TRBV6-4 . TGTGCCAGCAGTGCTGAAGGGACGACGCAGAATTCACCCCTCCACTTT CASSAEGTTQNSPLHF
. 14 TRBJ1-4 TRBV11-2 . TGTGCCAGCAGCTCCCCGATGAAAGTTGAAAAACTGTTTTTT CASSSPMKVEKLFF
. 15 TRBJ2-2 TRBV29-1 . TGCAGCGTTGAGGAGTCTAGGGGGGAAGCCGGGGAGCTGTTTTTT CSVEESRGEAGELFF
once 17 TRBJ2-7 TRBV4-2 TRBD2 TGTGCCAGCAGCCAAGGTAGCGGGGGGGTGATATCCTACGAGCAGTACTTC CASSQGSGGVISYEQYF
. 16 TRBJ1-1 TRBV7-9 TRBD1 TGTGCCAGCAGCTTTCCACCGACAGGGGACAACACTGAAGCTTTCTTT CASSFPPTGDNTEAFF
. 16 TRBJ2-1 TRBV2 TRBD2 TGTGCCAGCAGTGAAGCTCGGACTAGCTGGAACAATGAGCAGTTCTTC CASSEARTSWNNEQFF